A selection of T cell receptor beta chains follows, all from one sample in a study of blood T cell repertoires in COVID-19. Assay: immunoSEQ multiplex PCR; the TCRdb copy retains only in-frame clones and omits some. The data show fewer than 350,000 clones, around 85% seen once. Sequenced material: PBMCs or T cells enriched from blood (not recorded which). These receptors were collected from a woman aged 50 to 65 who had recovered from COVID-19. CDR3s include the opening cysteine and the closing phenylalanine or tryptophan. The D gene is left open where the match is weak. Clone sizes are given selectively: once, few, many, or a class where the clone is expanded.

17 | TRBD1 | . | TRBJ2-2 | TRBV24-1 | CATSDLGTGGSTGELFF | TGTGCCACCAGTGATTTGGGGACAGGGGGTAGCACCGGGGAGCTGTTTTTT
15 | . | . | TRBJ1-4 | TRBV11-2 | CASSRGNPAREKLFF | TGTGCCAGCAGCCGAGGGAATCCCGCGCGTGAAAAACTGTTTTTT
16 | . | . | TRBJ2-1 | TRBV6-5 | CASSYPAHNSYNEQFF | TGTGCCAGCAGTTACCCCGCACATAACTCCTACAATGAGCAGTTCTTC
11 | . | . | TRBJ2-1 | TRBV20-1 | CSARDFNEQFF | TGCAGTGCTCGGGACTTCAATGAGCAGTTCTTC
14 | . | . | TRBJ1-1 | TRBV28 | CASSLATENTEAFF | TGTGCCAGCAGCCTCGCGACAGAGAACACTGAAGCTTTCTTT
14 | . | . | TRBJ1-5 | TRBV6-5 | CASSYEGFNQPQHF | TGTGCCAGCAGTTACGAGGGTTTCAATCAGCCCCAGCATTTT
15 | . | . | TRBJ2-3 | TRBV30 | CAWRTTRSLPDTQYF | TGTGCCTGGAGAACGACTAGGTCGTTGCCGGATACGCAGTATTTT
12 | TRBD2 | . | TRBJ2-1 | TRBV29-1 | CSVEGLAGSQFF | TGCAGCGTTGAGGGGCTAGCGGGTTCGCAGTTCTTC
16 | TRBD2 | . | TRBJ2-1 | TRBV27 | CASSAPSGGAGNEQFF | TGTGCCAGCAGTGCCCCCTCCGGGGGGGCCGGCAATGAGCAGTTCTTC
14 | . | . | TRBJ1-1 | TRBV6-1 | CASSEEGAGTEAFF | TGTGCCAGCAGTGAGGAAGGGGCCGGCACTGAAGCTTTCTTT
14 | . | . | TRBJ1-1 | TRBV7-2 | CASSLARGSTEAFF | TGTGCCAGCAGCTTAGCCCGGGGATCAACTGAAGCTTTCTTT
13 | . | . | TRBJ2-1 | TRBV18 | CASSPRHDNEQFF | TGTGCCAGCTCACCGCGACACGACAATGAGCAGTTCTTC
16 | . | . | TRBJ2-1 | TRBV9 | CASSDSPLSSYNEQFF | TGTGCCAGCAGCGACAGCCCTCTGAGTTCCTACAATGAGCAGTTCTTC
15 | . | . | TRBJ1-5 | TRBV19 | CASSGLGQGGQPQHF | TGTGCCAGTAGTGGCCTGGGGCAGGGAGGCCAGCCCCAGCATTTT
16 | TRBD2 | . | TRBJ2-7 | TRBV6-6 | CASSNNRLAGAYEQYF | TGTGCCAGCAGTAACAATAGACTAGCGGGCGCCTACGAGCAGTACTTC
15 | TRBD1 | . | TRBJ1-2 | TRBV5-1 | CASSLEGTGGDGYTF | TGCGCCAGCAGCTTGGAAGGGACAGGGGGAGATGGCTACACCTTC
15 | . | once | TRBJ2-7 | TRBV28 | CASSLSNRVNYEQYF | TGTGCCAGCAGTTTATCGAACAGGGTGAACTACGAGCAGTACTTC
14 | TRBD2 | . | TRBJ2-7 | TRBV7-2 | CASSEGSGRYEQYF | TGTGCCAGCAGCGAGGGGAGCGGGAGGTACGAGCAGTACTTC
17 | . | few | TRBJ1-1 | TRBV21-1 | CASSSLGTGVGNTEAFF | TGTGCCAGCAGCTCTCTCGGGACAGGGGTTGGGAACACTGAAGCTTTCTTT
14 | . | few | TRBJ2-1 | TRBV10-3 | CAISENLGRNEQFF | TGTGCCATCAGTGAAAATCTAGGTAGGAATGAGCAGTTCTTC
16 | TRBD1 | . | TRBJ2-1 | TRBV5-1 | CASSLDGTGRANEQFF | TGCGCCAGCAGCTTAGATGGGACAGGGAGGGCCAATGAGCAGTTCTTC
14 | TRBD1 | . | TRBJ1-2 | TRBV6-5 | CASSRWTGEDGYTF | TGTGCCAGCAGCCGATGGACAGGGGAGGATGGCTACACCTTC
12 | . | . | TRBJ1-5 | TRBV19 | CASGWGGEPQHF | TGTGCCAGTGGATGGGGAGGTGAGCCCCAGCATTTT
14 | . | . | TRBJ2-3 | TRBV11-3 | CASSLDSSTDTQYF | TGTGCCAGCAGCCTGGACAGTAGCACAGATACGCAGTATTTT
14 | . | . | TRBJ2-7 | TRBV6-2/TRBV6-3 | CASSLQPGNYEQYF | TGTGCCAGCAGTTTACAGCCAGGGAACTACGAGCAGTACTTC
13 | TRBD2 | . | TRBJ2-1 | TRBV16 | CASSSQRGGEQFF | TGTGCCAGCAGCTCCCAGCGGGGGGGGGAGCAGTTCTTC
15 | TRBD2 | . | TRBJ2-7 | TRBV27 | CASSSRGGPAYEQYF | TGTGCCAGCAGTTCCCGGGGAGGGCCGGCCTACGAGCAGTACTTC
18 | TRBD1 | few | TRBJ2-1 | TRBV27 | CASSFRFGTGVSYNEQFF | TGTGCCAGCAGTTTTAGGTTCGGGACAGGGGTTTCTTACAATGAGCAGTTCTTC
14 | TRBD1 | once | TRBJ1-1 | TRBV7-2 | CASSLGTGRTEAFF | TGTGCCAGCAGCTTGGGGACAGGGAGAACTGAAGCTTTCTTT
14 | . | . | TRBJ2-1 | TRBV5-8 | CASSLGQEYNEQFF | TGTGCCAGCAGCTTGGGACAGGAGTACAATGAGCAGTTCTTC
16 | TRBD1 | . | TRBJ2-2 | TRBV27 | CASSLFYRGNTGELFF | TGTGCCAGCAGTTTATTCTACAGGGGTAACACCGGGGAGCTGTTTTTT
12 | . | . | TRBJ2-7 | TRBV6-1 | CASSEGATQQYF | TGTGCCAGCAGTGAAGGGGCAACCCAGCAGTACTTC
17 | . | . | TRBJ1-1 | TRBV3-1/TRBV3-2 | CASSQSPGTRMNTEAFF | TGTGCCAGCAGCCAGAGTCCCGGGACAAGAATGAACACTGAAGCTTTCTTT
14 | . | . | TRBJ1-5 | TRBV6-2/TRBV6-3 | CASSSRQTREPQHF | TGTGCCAGCAGCTCCAGACAGACTCGAGAACCCCAGCATTTT
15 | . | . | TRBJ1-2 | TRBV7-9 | CASSLTTGDVYGYTF | TGTGCCAGCAGCTTAACGACAGGCGACGTTTATGGCTACACCTTC
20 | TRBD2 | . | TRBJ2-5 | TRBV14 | CASSQDIIQGLAGERETQYF | TGTGCCAGCAGCCAAGACATCATCCAAGGACTAGCGGGGGAGAGGGAGACCCAGTACTTC
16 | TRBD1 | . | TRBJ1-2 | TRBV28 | CASSIGTGGQSGGYTF | TGTGCCAGCAGTATAGGGACAGGGGGACAATCGGGCGGCTACACCTTC
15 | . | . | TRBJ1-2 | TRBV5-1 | CASSLSGSYGYGYTF | TGCGCCAGCAGCTTGTCGGGATCCTACGGCTATGGCTACACCTTC
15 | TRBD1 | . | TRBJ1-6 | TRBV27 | CASSEQGKLGSPLHF | TGTGCCAGCAGTGAACAGGGGAAGTTGGGTTCACCCCTCCACTTT
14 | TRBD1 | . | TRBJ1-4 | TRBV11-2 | CASSPDRGSEKLFF | TGTGCCAGCAGCCCCGACAGGGGGAGTGAAAAACTGTTTTTT
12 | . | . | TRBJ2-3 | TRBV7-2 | CASSRLLSTQYF | TGTGCCAGCAGCCGACTACTATCTACGCAGTATTTT
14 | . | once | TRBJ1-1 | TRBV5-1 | CASSGGPENTEAFF | TGCGCCAGCAGCGGGGGCCCGGAGAACACTGAAGCTTTCTTT
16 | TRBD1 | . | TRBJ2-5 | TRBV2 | CASSEGITGGWETQYF | TGTGCCAGCAGTGAAGGGATTACAGGGGGCTGGGAGACCCAGTACTTC
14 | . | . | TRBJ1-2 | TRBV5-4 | CASSLGGVGSGYTF | TGTGCCAGCAGCTTGGGAGGGGTCGGGAGTGGCTACACCTTC
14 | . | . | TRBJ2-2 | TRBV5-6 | CASSLGLDTGELFF | TGTGCCAGCAGCTTGGGACTAGACACCGGGGAGCTGTTTTTT